The 22 T cell receptor beta chains below come from one sample, sequenced in a study of cytomegalovirus exposure and HLA in healthy donors. Primers for the PCR totalled 60 Vbeta and 13 Jbeta. Measured with immunoSEQ multiplex PCR; TCRdb has only the in-frame clones, and not every one. This sample has about 130,000 clones, with about 80% found just once. Sequencing was performed on PBMCs. The receptors come from a woman aged 50 to 60 in good health and CMV-seronegative.

The genes are TRBV19 and TRBJ2-5; 9 nucleotides match TRBD1. The CDR3 is 16 amino acids. The germline V gene has CDR1 LNHDA and CDR2 SQIVND (reference sequence). The junction had 12 bases not matched to a gene; V was cut back by 5 bases and J by 5 bases. The CDR3 sequence is CASSSTGTGRWETQYF. DNA of the CDR3: TGTGCCAGTAGTTCCACCGGGACAGGGAGGTGGGAGACCCAGTACTTC.

The genes are TRBV4-1 and TRBJ1-2, with D possibly being TRBD1 (6 bases). This CDR3 has 16 residues. Germline V lookup: CDR1 MGHRA, CDR2 YSYEKL. V was pared by 0 bases and J by 1 base, with 12 bases between. DNA for the CDR3: TGCGCCAGCAGCCAAGATGGGGGGGGGCGTAACTATGGCTACACCTTC. It specifies CASSQDGGGRNYGYTF.

V gene TRBV6-5 combines with J gene TRBJ1-5, with 9 bases matching TRBD1. Per germline, CDR1 MNHEY and CDR2 SVGAGI. Unmatched junction bases numbered 4, after V lost 2 bases and J lost 11 bases. The CDR3 spans 13 residues. CDR3 amino acids: CASSYGGQGAQHF. The CDR3 region has the DNA TGTGCCAGCAGTTACGGGGGACAGGGAGCCCAGCATTTT.

V usage is TRBV5-1 and J usage is TRBJ2-2; TRBD1 agrees at 7 bases. CDR1 and CDR2 (germline): SGHRS, YFSETQ. J was trimmed by 8 bases and V by 0 bases; bases with no gene match: 4. CDR3 length: 14 residues. CDR3 region: CASSLEDRAGELFF. CDR3 DNA sequence: TGCGCCAGCAGCTTGGAAGACAGGGCTGGGGAGCTGTTTTTT.

CDR3 region: CASSQGPRQTEAFF. The CDR3 DNA reads TGCGCCAGCAGCCAAGGACCGCGGCAAACTGAAGCTTTCTTT. The chain links TRBV4-1 to TRBJ1-1; no definite D call. CDR3 size: 14 residues. Germline V lookup: CDR1 MGHRA, CDR2 YSYEKL. Trimming took off 1 base at V and 5 bases at J, with 11 bases between the two ends.

This chain joins TRBV6-5 and TRBJ2-5, with 12 bases fitting TRBD2. CDR3 length equals 15 residues. CDR1 is MNHEY and CDR2 is SVGAGI in the germline V gene. The V segment lost 6 bases and the J segment 5 bases; nucleotides outside the gene matches: 7. The CDR3 sequence is CASRGSLAGGETQYF. The DNA of the CDR3 is TGTGCCAGCAGGGGGAGTCTAGCGGGAGGGGAGACCCAGTACTTC.

The chain is built from TRBV29-1 and TRBJ1-1, with D possibly TRBD1 on 5 matching bases. This CDR3 has 13 amino acids. Per germline, CDR1 SQVTM and CDR2 ANQGSEA. V gave up 1 base and J gave up 1 base, with 7 bases separating them. CDR3 bases: TGCAGCGTTGAAGGGACACCGAACACTGAAGCTTTCTTT. It yields the protein CSVEGTPNTEAFF.

The chain couples TRBV30 to TRBJ1-2; TRBD1 aligns across 12 bases. Germline V gene data show CDR1 as GTSNPN and CDR2 as SVGIG (reference sequence). The V and J ends lost 7 bases and 7 bases, in that order; junction bases with no gene match: 10. The CDR3 consists of 14 residues. In DNA, the CDR3 is TGTGCCTCCCCACCGGGACAGGGGGCTTGTGGCTACACCTTC. Translating gives CASPPGQGACGYTF.

The rearrangement joins TRBV7-9 to TRBJ1-5; 8 bases fit TRBD1. From germline, CDR1 is SEHNR and CDR2 FQNEAQ (reference sequence). Trimming removed 1 base from V and 4 bases from J; junction bases left unmatched: 0. The CDR3 loop spans 14 amino acids. The CDR3 reads CASSLGQGNQPQHF. The CDR3 region has the DNA TGTGCCAGCAGCTTAGGACAGGGGAATCAGCCCCAGCATTTT.

CDR3 nucleotides: TGCGCCAGCAGCTCCCTCGGTAACGAGCAGTACTTC. Protein product: CASSSLGNEQYF. The chain combines TRBV5-1 with TRBJ2-7; the D is unclear. The germline V and J ends were trimmed by 3 bases and 5 bases, with 9 bases remaining between them. The CDR3 contains 12 residues. CDR1 and CDR2 (germline): SGHRS, YFSETQ.

The chain links TRBV5-6 to TRBJ2-1; D remains ambiguous. From germline, CDR1 is SGHDT and CDR2 YYEEEE. The CDR3 contains 13 residues. V dropped 0 bases and J dropped 7 bases, with 8 bases sitting between them. CDR3: CASSLVPTNEQFF. In DNA, the CDR3 is TGTGCCAGCAGCTTGGTCCCTACTAATGAGCAGTTCTTC.

The V call is TRBV7-3, the J call TRBJ2-3; the D gene is possibly TRBD2 (6 bases). Per germline, CDR1 SGHTA and CDR2 FQGTGA. Between the trimmed V and J ends, which lost 6 bases and 1 base, there was a span of 17 bases. The CDR3 has 16 amino acids. This CDR3 reads CASRQVGGSGTDTQYF. The CDR3 nucleotides are TGTGCCAGCAGACAAGTCGGGGGATCGGGCACAGATACGCAGTATTTT.

V usage is TRBV4-1 and J usage is TRBJ1-1; weak D call: TRBD1 (5 bases). The CDR3 is made up of 16 amino acids. Germline assignment: CDR1 MGHRA and CDR2 YSYEKL. Trimming left V 8 bases short and J 0 bases short, with 19 bases between. The CDR3 reads CASRGATVGMNTEAFF. The CDR3 coding sequence is TGCGCCAGCCGAGGCGCGACAGTAGGGATGAACACTGAAGCTTTCTTT.

This clone has a single count. The junction departs from germline at one end; a sequencing error may be responsible. The chain employs TRBV7-7 and TRBJ2-1; 8 nucleotides match TRBD1. This CDR3 spans 16 amino acids. Germline V gene data show CDR1 as SSHAT and CDR2 as FNYEAQ (reference sequence). The DNA of the CDR3 is TGTGCTAGCAGCCACGCCCGACAGGGGCGGATGGGTGAGCAGTTCTTC. It specifies CASSHARQGRMGEQFF.

The rearrangement uses TRBV19 and TRBJ1-2, with 10 bases fitting TRBD1. This CDR3 spans 15 amino acids. Germline lookup yields CDR1 LNHDA and CDR2 SQIVND (reference sequence). J was trimmed by 6 bases and V by 5 bases; bases with no gene match: 9. The CDR3 nucleotides read TGTGCCAGTAGTTCCGACAGGGGGCGCTGGAATGGCTACACCTTC. Translating gives CASSSDRGRWNGYTF.

V is TRBV15 and J is TRBJ1-2; D not certain. V gave up 0 bases and J gave up 8 bases, with 19 bases separating them. This CDR3 has 16 residues. CDR1 is LNHNV and CDR2 is YYDKDF in the germline V gene (reference sequence). CDR3 DNA sequence: TGTGCCACCAGCAGAGATGCGGGGTTAGTTTCCGACGGCTACACCTTC. As protein: CATSRDAGLVSDGYTF.

The chain is built from TRBV28 and TRBJ1-2; 7 positions agree with TRBD1. V dropped 6 bases and J dropped 3; count of bases not matched to a gene: 13. CDR1 MDHEN and CDR2 SYDVKM come from the germline V gene. This CDR3 is 16 amino acids long. CDR3 sequence: CASSLFAGTEDYGYTF. Here the CDR3 DNA reads TGTGCCAGCAGCCTCTTTGCAGGGACAGAGGACTATGGCTACACCTTC.

This rearrangement joins TRBV15 to TRBJ2-1; 11 nucleotides line up with TRBD2. The CDR3 totals 15 residues. V lost 8 bases, J lost 1 base, and 4 bases stayed unmatched. CDR1 is LNHNV, CDR2 YYDKDF, per germline (reference sequence). The CDR3 DNA reads as TGTGCCACCTCACTAGCGGGAGCTTCCTACAATGAGCAGTTCTTC. This sequence encodes CATSLAGASYNEQFF.

In its sample, this clone was seen a few times. J is TRBJ1-5 and V is TRBV4-2; TRBD1 matches at 7 bases. The CDR3 sequence is 14 residues long. V was clipped by 0 bases and J by 5 bases; unmatched bases: 1. The V gene's germline CDR1 is LGHNA and CDR2 YNFKEQ. The CDR3 bases are TGTGCCAGCAGCCAAGACGACAGGGATCAGCCCCAGCATTTT. Its protein is CASSQDDRDQPQHF.

The gene calls are TRBV6-5 and TRBJ2-5; 13 bases are a match to TRBD2. The V segment lost 0 bases and the J segment 3 bases; nucleotides outside the gene matches: 1. This CDR3 contains 16 residues. Germline CDR1 and CDR2: MNHEY and SVGAGI. The CDR3 DNA reads as TGTGCCAGCAGTTACTCAGGACTAGCGGGAGAAGAGACCCAGTACTTC. Amino acid sequence: CASSYSGLAGEETQYF.

The chain links TRBV21-1 to TRBJ2-7; TRBD1, as called in the table, went unchecked against the DNA. TRBV21-1 is a pseudogene locus. The CDR3 spans 15 residues. The CDR3 sequence is CASSKSGTGPYEQYV. The CDR3 region has the DNA TGTGCCAGCAGCAAATCCGGGACAGGACCCTACGAGCAGTACGTC.

The gene calls are TRBV5-1 and TRBJ2-1; tentative D call: TRBD1 (5 bases). Germline V lookup: CDR1 SGHRS, CDR2 YFSETQ. CDR3 length equals 15 residues. The germline V and J ends were trimmed by 4 bases and 2 bases, with 13 bases remaining between them. CDR3 residues: CASSPTGAAYNEQFF. CDR3 DNA sequence: TGCGCCAGCAGCCCTACTGGGGCAGCCTACAATGAGCAGTTCTTC.